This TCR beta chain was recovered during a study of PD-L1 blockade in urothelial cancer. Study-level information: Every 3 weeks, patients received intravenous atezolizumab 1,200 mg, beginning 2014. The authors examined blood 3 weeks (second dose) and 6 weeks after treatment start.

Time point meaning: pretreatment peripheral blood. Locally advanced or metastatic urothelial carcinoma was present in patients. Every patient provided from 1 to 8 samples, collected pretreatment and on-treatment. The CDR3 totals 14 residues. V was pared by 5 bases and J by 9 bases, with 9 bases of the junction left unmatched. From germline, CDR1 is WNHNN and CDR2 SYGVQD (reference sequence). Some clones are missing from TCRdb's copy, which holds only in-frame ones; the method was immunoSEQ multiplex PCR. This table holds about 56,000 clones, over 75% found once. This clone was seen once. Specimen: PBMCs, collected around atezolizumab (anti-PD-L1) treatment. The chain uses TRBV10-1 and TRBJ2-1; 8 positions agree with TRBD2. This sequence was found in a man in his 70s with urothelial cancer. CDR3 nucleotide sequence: TGCGCCAGCAGTTGGAGCGGGAGCGGCGGTGAGCAGTTCTTC. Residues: CASSWSGSGGEQFF.